This passage covers 32 T cell receptor beta chains from one sample sequenced in a study of blood T cell repertoires in COVID-19. Only in-frame clones appear in the TCRdb table, and some are missing; sequencing was by immunoSEQ multiplex PCR. The sample has 280,000 or so clones; around 90% are singletons. The sample was peripheral blood. These receptors were obtained from a man aged 18 to 29 with active or convalescent COVID-19.

The chain carries TRBV19 and TRBJ2-1, with 7 bases matching TRBD2. Trimming at V came to 5 bases and at J to 7 bases, leaving 11 bases not matched to a gene. Germline assignment: CDR1 LNHDA and CDR2 SQIVND (reference sequence). The CDR3 contains 15 residues. The CDR3 sequence: CASSLLGGTVNEQFF. As DNA, the CDR3 is TGTGCCAGTAGTCTCCTCGGGGGGACCGTAAATGAGCAGTTCTTC.

The chain links TRBV6-6 to TRBJ2-7, with a weak D call TRBD1 (6 bases). There are 13 residues in the CDR3. The V gene lost 6 bases and the J gene lost 2 bases, with 11 bases spanning the gap. The germline gives CDR1 MNHNY, CDR2 SVGAGI (reference sequence). CDR3 in amino acids: CASSRTGTYEQYF. The CDR3 DNA reads TGTGCCAGCAGCCGCACAGGGACCTACGAGCAGTACTTC.

The chain carries TRBV4-1 and TRBJ2-5, with D perhaps matching TRBD2 (6 bases). V gave up 0 bases and J gave up 7 bases, with 18 bases separating them. CDR1 MGHRA and CDR2 YSYEKL come from the germline V gene. The CDR3 has 16 amino acids. This chain's CDR3 is CASSQEPPSNGRTQYF. CDR3 coding DNA: TGCGCCAGCAGCCAAGAACCCCCCTCAAACGGGAGGACCCAGTACTTC.

A few counts support this clone. The chain joins TRBV11-2 to TRBJ2-7; TRBD2 agrees at 13 bases. After removal of 2 bases from V and 2 bases from J, the junction contained 3 bases not matched to a gene. The germline V gene encodes CDR1 SGHAT and CDR2 FQNNGV. This CDR3 is 16 amino acids long. The DNA for the CDR3 is TGTGCCAGCAGCTTATATACTAGCGGGGGGGCCTACGAGCAGTACTTC. It specifies CASSLYTSGGAYEQYF.

J is TRBJ2-6 and V is TRBV11-2; possible D gene TRBD1, 5 bases. V lost 1 base and J 0 bases, leaving 10 bases between the germline ends. Germline V lookup: CDR1 SGHAT, CDR2 FQNNGV. The CDR3 has 17 residues. CDR3 in DNA: TGTGCCAGCAGCTTAGTCACAGGTTCCTCTGGGGCCAACGTCCTGACTTTC. Its translation: CASSLVTGSSGANVLTF.

J is TRBJ2-1 and V is TRBV9; the match to TRBD2 covers 8 bases. The germline gives CDR1 SGDLS, CDR2 YYNGEE. The V segment lost 4 bases and the J segment 2 bases; nucleotides outside the gene matches: 5. CDR3 length: 15 residues. The CDR3 sequence: CASSSGSGAYNEQFF. CDR3 coding DNA: TGTGCCAGCAGCAGCGGGAGCGGGGCCTACAATGAGCAGTTCTTC.

The chain combines TRBV5-5 with TRBJ1-4; 8 bases are a match to TRBD1. CDR3 length equals 15 residues. Germline values: CDR1 SGHKS, CDR2 YYEKEE (reference sequence). Trimming cost V 0 bases and J 6 bases; bases outside gene matches: 4. The CDR3 is CASSLVGQGDEKLFF. In nucleotides, the CDR3 is TGTGCCAGCAGCTTGGTTGGACAGGGAGATGAAAAACTGTTTTTT.

The chain recombines TRBV6-5 with TRBJ2-7, with D possibly TRBD2 on 5 matching bases. The germline V and J ends were trimmed by 1 base and 4 bases, with 8 bases remaining between them. Germline CDR1 is MNHEY and CDR2 is SVGAGI. This CDR3 region has 13 residues. The CDR3 coding sequence is TGTGCCAGCAGTTACTTCCCGGGGTACGAGCAGTACTTC. Its protein is CASSYFPGYEQYF.

The rearrangement uses TRBV10-1 and TRBJ1-1; the match to TRBD1 covers 7 bases. With V trimmed by 4 bases and J by 6 bases, 2 bases remained unmatched. The CDR3 length is 12 residues. CDR1 is WNHNN and CDR2 is SYGVQD in the germline V gene (reference sequence). The CDR3, as DNA: TGCGCCAGCAGTGGGCAGGGGGCTGAAGCTTTCTTT. This sequence encodes CASSGQGAEAFF.

The chain links TRBV18 to TRBJ1-3; the D is unclear. CDR1 and CDR2 (germline): KGHSH, LQKENI. V lost 1 base and J lost 0, with 10 bases in between. The length of the CDR3 is 16 residues. CDR3 residues: CASSPQGGGSGNTIYF. The DNA for the CDR3 is TGTGCCAGCTCACCACAGGGCGGAGGCTCTGGAAACACCATATATTTT. Using reference TRBV18 and TRBJ1-3 for the parts outside the CDR3, the full variable domain is NAGVMQNPRHLVRRRGQEARLRCSPMKGHSHVYWYRQLPEEGLKFMVYLQKENIIDESGMPKERFSAEFPKEGPSILRIQQVVRGDSAAYFCASSPQGGGSGNTIYFGEGSWLTVV.

CDR3 DNA sequence: TGTGCCAGCAGATATACGGGATCCCCTCAAGCTTTCTTT. This sequence encodes CASRYTGSPQAFF. The chain joins TRBV27 to TRBJ1-1; D not certain. The germline V and J ends were trimmed by 6 bases and 9 bases, with 17 bases remaining between them. The CDR3 consists of 13 residues. The V gene's germline CDR1 is MNHEY and CDR2 SMNVEV (reference sequence).

A few counts support this clone. The chain links TRBV5-4 to TRBJ1-2; maybe TRBD1 (5 bases). Trimming cost V 3 bases and J 6 bases, with 12 bases left between them. The CDR3 length is 13 residues. Germline V CDR1 and CDR2: SGHNT, YYREEE (reference sequence). The CDR3 loop reads CASSWGGDNGYTF. As DNA, the CDR3 is TGTGCCAGCAGCTGGGGCGGGGATAATGGCTACACCTTC.

V gene TRBV27 combines with J gene TRBJ2-7; possibly TRBD1 for D (6 bases). Germline lookup yields CDR1 MNHEY and CDR2 SMNVEV (reference sequence). The CDR3 is 13 amino acids. V was cut by 4 bases and J by 4 bases, with 11 bases left in between. The CDR3, as DNA: TGTGCCAGCAGTTCCTTCGGACAGTACGAGCAGTACTTC. It codes for CASSSFGQYEQYF.

The V call is TRBV5-6, the J call TRBJ1-5; perhaps TRBD1 as D (5 bases). CDR1 is SGHDT, CDR2 YYEEEE, per germline. V was clipped by 1 base and J by 7 bases, with 15 bases between them. This CDR3 is built from 15 residues. This chain's CDR3 is CASSLIGAVGQPQHF. The CDR3 DNA follows: TGTGCCAGCAGCTTGATAGGGGCTGTGGGCCAGCCCCAGCATTTT.

The genes are TRBV10-3 and TRBJ1-1; weak D call: TRBD1 (5 bases). Trimming removed 4 bases at V and 5 bases at J, with 11 bases between. This CDR3 comprises 13 residues. Germline V gives CDR1 ENHRY, CDR2 SYGVKD. CDR3 nucleotides: TGTGCCATCAGTGGGGCGGGGCGGACTGAAGCTTTCTTT. It translates to CAISGAGRTEAFF.

This chain connects TRBV3-1 (or the pseudogene TRBV3-2) to TRBJ2-5, with 8 nucleotides matching TRBD2. Trimming took 5 bases from V and 2 from J; bases not matched to a gene: 4. The CDR3 is 14 residues long. Germline-derived CDR1 and CDR2 are LGHDT and YNNKEL (reference sequence). The CDR3 DNA follows: TGTGCCAGCAGCATCAGCGGGGGTCAAGAGACCCAGTACTTC. As protein: CASSISGGQETQYF.

The chain joins TRBV6-5 to TRBJ2-7, with TRBD2 as a possible D gene (6 bases). V was pared by 1 base and J by 6 bases, with 13 bases between. CDR3 size: 14 residues. Germline lookup yields CDR1 MNHEY and CDR2 SVGAGI. The CDR3 nucleotides are TGTGCCAGCAGTTACTGGTCCGGGGGAGGCGAGCAGTACTTC. Translating gives CASSYWSGGGEQYF.

The CDR3 region is CASSLAGGFGQPQHF. CDR3 sequence (DNA): TGTGCCAGCAGCTTAGCAGGAGGGTTTGGTCAGCCCCAGCATTTT. The chain uses TRBV7-2 and TRBJ1-5; the D is unclear. In germline, CDR1 is SGHTA, CDR2 FQGNSA. V lost 0 bases and J lost 6, with 12 bases in between. The CDR3 has 15 amino acids.

The chain links TRBV3-1 (or the pseudogene TRBV3-2) to TRBJ2-3; D unclear. Germline CDR1 LGHDT, CDR2 YNNKEL (reference sequence). The germline V and J ends were trimmed by 1 base and 7 bases, with 9 bases remaining between them. The CDR3 sequence is 13 residues long. The CDR3 reads CASSQVLQNTQYF. CDR3 sequence (DNA): TGTGCCAGCAGCCAAGTTCTACAGAATACGCAGTATTTT.

This clone was picked up a small number of times. V is TRBV5-1 and J is TRBJ1-3; tentative D call: TRBD1 (5 bases). CDR3 length: 18 amino acids. Germline values: CDR1 SGHRS, CDR2 YFSETQ. The V and J ends lost 1 base and 2 bases respectively, with 19 bases between them. The CDR3 bases are TGCGCCAGCAGCTTGCTACCCTGGGGGGGGATTACTGGAAACACCATATATTTT. The encoded protein is CASSLLPWGGITGNTIYF.

The chain recombines TRBV9 with TRBJ1-1, with 7 bases identical to TRBD1. Germline V lookup: CDR1 SGDLS, CDR2 YYNGEE. With 3 bases clipped from V and 7 bases from J, the junction kept 3 bases outside the gene matches. The CDR3 is 12 amino acids. Here the CDR3 reads CASSAYRGEAFF. The CDR3 DNA reads TGTGCCAGCAGCGCTTACAGGGGTGAAGCTTTCTTT.

The chain combines TRBV6-5 with TRBJ1-1; no clear D. The CDR3 spans 13 residues. CDR1 is MNHEY, CDR2 SVGAGI, per germline. V was clipped by 5 bases and J by 7 bases, with 14 bases between them. The CDR3 DNA reads TGTGCCAGCAGTCCCCATGGGAGGGATGAAGCTTTCTTT. It translates to CASSPHGRDEAFF.

In this sample, this clone turned up once. The rearrangement uses TRBV11-2 and TRBJ2-7; 9 nucleotides line up with TRBD2. The CDR3 has 13 amino acids. The V gene end was trimmed by 8 bases and the J gene end by 2 bases; junction bases not matched to a gene: 4. CDR1 and CDR2 (germline): SGHAT, FQNNGV. CDR3 in amino acids: CASGAGGPYEQYF. The CDR3, as DNA: TGTGCCAGCGGGGCGGGGGGGCCCTACGAGCAGTACTTC.

The chain combines TRBV3-1 (or the pseudogene TRBV3-2) with TRBJ1-2; D possibly corresponds to TRBD1 (6 bases). CDR3 length equals 15 residues. In germline, CDR1 is LGHDT, CDR2 YNNKEL (reference sequence). Trimming left V 1 base short and J 4 bases short, with 13 bases between. The CDR3 DNA follows: TGTGCCAGCAGCCAAGTATCGACAGGAATCTATGGCTACACCTTC. Protein sequence: CASSQVSTGIYGYTF.

This chain joins TRBV7-2 and TRBJ2-4; D remains unclear. The CDR3 is 14 residues long. Deletions cut 5 bases from V and 6 bases from J, with 14 bases between. Looked up from germline, CDR1 is SGHTA and CDR2 is FQGNSA. CDR3 residues: CASSPSGSLNIQYF. The CDR3 DNA follows: TGTGCCAGCAGCCCCTCCGGTTCCTTAAACATTCAGTACTTC. Together with reference TRBV7-2 and TRBJ2-4, the CDR3 gives the full variable domain: GAGVSQSPSNKVTEKGKDVELRCDPISGHTALYWYRQSLGQGLEFLIYFQGNSAPDKSGLPSDRFSAERTGGSVSTLTIQRTQQEDSAVYLCASSPSGSLNIQYFGAGTRLSVL.

V gene TRBV11-3 combines with J gene TRBJ2-3, with TRBD2 matching 8 bases. Trimming took 4 bases from V and 1 from J; bases not matched to a gene: 10. This CDR3 is built from 17 residues. The V gene's germline CDR1 is SGHNT and CDR2 YENEEA. The CDR3 DNA reads as TGTGCCAGCAGCTACCACGGACTAGCCGAACGCACAGATACGCAGTATTTT. This sequence encodes CASSYHGLAERTDTQYF.

This clone was counted only a few times. The chain recombines TRBV2 with TRBJ1-1; D is undetermined. Trimming took off 7 bases at V and 4 bases at J, with 13 bases between the two ends. Per the germline V gene, CDR1 is SNHLY and CDR2 is FYNNEI. The CDR3 is made up of 13 amino acids. Written as DNA, the CDR3 is TGTGCCAGCACTGCCCAGGTCGCCACTGAAGCTTTCTTT. As protein: CASTAQVATEAFF.

V gene TRBV4-2 combines with J gene TRBJ1-4, with D unresolved. The CDR3 extends over 17 amino acids. The germline V gene has CDR1 LGHNA and CDR2 YNFKEQ. Trimming shortened V by 0 bases and J by 0 bases, and 11 bases separated the two germline ends. CDR3 sequence reads: CASSQDAGFSTNEKLFF. DNA for the CDR3: TGTGCCAGCAGCCAAGATGCAGGATTCTCAACTAATGAAAAACTGTTTTTT.

J is TRBJ1-6 and V is TRBV13; D is undetermined. V gave up 5 bases and J gave up 7 bases, with 12 bases separating them. Germline CDR1 PRHDT, CDR2 FYEKMQ (reference sequence). The length of the CDR3 is 14 residues. CDR3 amino acids: CASSADRGNSPLHF. CDR3 DNA: TGTGCCAGCAGCGCTGACCGCGGGAATTCACCCCTCCACTTT. Full variable domain (rest looked up from reference TRBV13 and TRBJ1-6): AAGVIQSPRHLIKEKRETATLKCYPIPRHDTVYWYQQGPGQDPQFLISFYEKMQSDKGSIPDRFSAQQFSDYHSELNMSSLELGDSALYFCASSADRGNSPLHFGNGTRLTVT.

With regard to this clone: Other DNA sequences from this sample encode an identical CDR3 as well. The CDR3 sequence: CASSPGQGANYGYTF. The CDR3 DNA reads TGCGCCAGCAGCCCGGGACAGGGGGCCAACTATGGCTACACCTTC. The chain is built from TRBV4-1 and TRBJ1-2; 12 bases fit TRBD1. The CDR3 spans 15 residues. Per the germline V gene, CDR1 is MGHRA and CDR2 is YSYEKL. V shed 4 bases and J 2 bases; nucleotides not matched to a gene: 2.

The chain combines TRBV20-1 with TRBJ2-7; unclear D gene. Trimming left V 3 bases short and J 0 bases short, with 15 bases between. The CDR3 spans 15 residues. Germline CDR1 reads DFQATT; CDR2 reads SNEGSKA (reference sequence). The CDR3 loop is CSASQVSVSSYEQYF. The CDR3 DNA reads as TGCAGTGCTAGTCAGGTCTCGGTGAGCTCCTACGAGCAGTACTTC.

V is TRBV7-5 and J is TRBJ2-7; TRBD2 is the table's D call and was not checked against the DNA. TRBV7-5 is a pseudogene. The CDR3 extends over 16 amino acids. CDR3 nucleotides: TGTGCCAGAAGCTTAATCGGCCCGAAGAGGGTCTACGAGCAGTACTTC. Its protein product is CARSLIGPKRVYEQYF.